The present T cell receptor beta chain was sequenced within a study of neurological immune-mediated disorders. This clonotype was recorded at least ten times. No antigen is known for it. Regarding the study as a whole: No clinical or MRI feature was associated with the multiple sclerosis repertoire cluster. No sharing of CDR3 amino acid sequences was observed among expanded clones across subjects, suggesting private repertoires in all groups.

Every sequencing run returned over 200 million TCR-beta sequences, which were derived from 15-18 subjects. Each CDR3 protein is one row after TCRdb ran MiXCR on the 5' RACE reads. The sample gives about 58,000 distinct CDR3 sequences, 3% to 4% of which show up once; roughly 6.6% is in the top ten. The clonotype originates from an older woman with multiple sclerosis. What was sequenced was PBMCs.

This CDR3 reads CASSIVGTGRETQYF. CDR3 DNA: TGTGCCAGCAGCATAGTAGGGACAGGGAGGGAGACCCAGTACTTC. The chain has TRBV28 and TRBJ2-5; TRBD1 agrees at 9 bases. This CDR3 has 15 amino acids. J gave up 5 bases and V 6 bases, and 10 bases lay outside the gene matches. Germline CDR1 is MDHEN and CDR2 is SYDVKM.